This T cell receptor beta chain was captured by sequencing in a study of shared clonotypes between healthy human individuals. On the study more broadly: Researchers assigned three CD4 naive, three CD4 memory, two CD8 naive and one CD8 memory plate to each donor.

CD8 cells regarded as naive lacked CD45RO, were positively chosen for CCR7, and omitted terminally differentiated effector memory CD45RA+ cells. In regard to this clone: What it binds is not known.

Points from the study as a whole: Larger estimated richness was generally seen in naive subsets than in memory subsets.

Trimming cost V 5 bases and J 2 bases, with 16 bases left between them. The CDR3 has 15 amino acids. Germline V gene data show CDR1 as MNHEY and CDR2 as SMNVEV (reference sequence). This table comes from immunoSEQ multiplex PCR, and its TCRdb copy is limited to in-frame clones, with some not included. The sample carries millions of clones, roughly 91% recorded once. The genes are TRBV27 and TRBJ2-7; tentative D call: TRBD1 (6 bases). The TCR sequence derives from a man younger than 35 in good health. Some clones in this sample may be carry-over from other donors' samples. Sequences were obtained from naive CD8+ T cells from PBMCs. This CDR3 is CASSPLDSLTYEQYF. The CDR3 DNA reads as TGTGCCAGCAGTCCCTTGGACAGTCTCACCTACGAGCAGTACTTC.